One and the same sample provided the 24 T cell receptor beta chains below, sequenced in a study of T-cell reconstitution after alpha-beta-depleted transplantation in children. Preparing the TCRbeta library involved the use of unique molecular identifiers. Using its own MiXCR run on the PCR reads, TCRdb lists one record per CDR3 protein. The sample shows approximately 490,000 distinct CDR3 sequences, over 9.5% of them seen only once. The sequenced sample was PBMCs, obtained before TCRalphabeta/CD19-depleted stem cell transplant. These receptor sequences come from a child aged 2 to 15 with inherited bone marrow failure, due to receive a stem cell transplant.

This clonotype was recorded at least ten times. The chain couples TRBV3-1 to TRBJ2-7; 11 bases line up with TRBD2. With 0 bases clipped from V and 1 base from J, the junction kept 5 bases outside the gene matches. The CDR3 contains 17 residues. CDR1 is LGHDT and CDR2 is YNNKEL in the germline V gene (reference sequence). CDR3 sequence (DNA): TGTGCCAGCAGCCAAGATCTCACTAGCGGGAGATCCTACGAGCAGTACTTC. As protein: CASSQDLTSGRSYEQYF.

This CDR3 reads CASSSRTGTNNSPLHF. Here the CDR3 DNA reads TGTGCCAGCAGTTCTCGAACCGGGACAAACAATTCACCCCTCCACTTT. The V gene is TRBV6-5, the J gene TRBJ1-6; D possibly corresponds to TRBD1 (6 bases). CDR1 is MNHEY, CDR2 SVGAGI, per germline. This CDR3 has 16 residues. The V gene lost 4 bases and the J gene lost 7 bases, with 17 bases spanning the gap.

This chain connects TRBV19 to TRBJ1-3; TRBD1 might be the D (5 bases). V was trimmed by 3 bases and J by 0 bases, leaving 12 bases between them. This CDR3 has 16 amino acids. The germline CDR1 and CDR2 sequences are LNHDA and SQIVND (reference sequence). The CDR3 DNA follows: TGTGCCAGTAGTATCCGGGGCTCGAACTCTGGAAACACCATATATTTT. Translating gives CASSIRGSNSGNTIYF.

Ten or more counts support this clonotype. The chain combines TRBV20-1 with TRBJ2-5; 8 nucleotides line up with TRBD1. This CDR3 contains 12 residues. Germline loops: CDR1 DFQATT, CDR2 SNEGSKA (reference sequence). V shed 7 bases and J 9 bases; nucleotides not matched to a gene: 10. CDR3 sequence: CSGGTGKRPQYF. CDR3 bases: TGCAGTGGAGGGACAGGCAAGAGACCCCAGTACTTC.

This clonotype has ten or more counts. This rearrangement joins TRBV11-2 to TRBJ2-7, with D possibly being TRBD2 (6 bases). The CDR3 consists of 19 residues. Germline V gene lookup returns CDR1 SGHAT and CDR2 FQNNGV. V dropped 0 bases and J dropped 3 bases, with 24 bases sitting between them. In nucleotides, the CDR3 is TGTGCCAGCAGCTTAGAGGAGGAGGGTTGGAGGAATATGGGCTACGAGCAGTACTTC. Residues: CASSLEEEGWRNMGYEQYF.

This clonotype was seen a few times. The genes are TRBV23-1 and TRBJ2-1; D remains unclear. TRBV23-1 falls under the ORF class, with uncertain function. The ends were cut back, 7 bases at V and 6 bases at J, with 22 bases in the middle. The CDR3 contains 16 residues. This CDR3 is CASTPGPSAPPNEQFF. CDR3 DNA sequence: TGCGCCAGCACCCCAGGACCCTCCGCTCCGCCCAATGAGCAGTTCTTC.

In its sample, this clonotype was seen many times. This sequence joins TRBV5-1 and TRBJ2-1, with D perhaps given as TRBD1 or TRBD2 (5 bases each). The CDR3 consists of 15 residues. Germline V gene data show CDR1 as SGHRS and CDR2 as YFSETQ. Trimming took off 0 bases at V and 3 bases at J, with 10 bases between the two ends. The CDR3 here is CASSLGGDYYNEQFF. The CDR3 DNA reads TGCGCCAGCAGCTTGGGGGGCGACTACTACAATGAGCAGTTCTTC. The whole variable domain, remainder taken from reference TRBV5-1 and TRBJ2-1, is KAGVTQTPRYLIKTRGQQVTLSCSPISGHRSVSWYQQTPGQGLQFLFEYFSETQRNKGNFPGRFSGRQFSNSRSEMNVSTLELGDSALYLCASSLGGDYYNEQFFGPGTRLTVL.

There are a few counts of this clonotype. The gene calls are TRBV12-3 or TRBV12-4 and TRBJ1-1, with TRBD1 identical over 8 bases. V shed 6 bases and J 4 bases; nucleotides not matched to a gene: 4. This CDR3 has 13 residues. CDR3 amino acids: CASRDRESTEAFF. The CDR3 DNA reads TGTGCCAGCAGGGACAGGGAAAGCACTGAAGCTTTCTTT.

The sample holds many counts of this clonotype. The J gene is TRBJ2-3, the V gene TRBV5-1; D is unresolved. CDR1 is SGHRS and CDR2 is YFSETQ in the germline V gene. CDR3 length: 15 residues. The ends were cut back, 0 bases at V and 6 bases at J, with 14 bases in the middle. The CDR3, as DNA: TGCGCCAGCAGCTTGGGTGGCCTCCCCGGGGATACGCAGTATTTT. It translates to CASSLGGLPGDTQYF.

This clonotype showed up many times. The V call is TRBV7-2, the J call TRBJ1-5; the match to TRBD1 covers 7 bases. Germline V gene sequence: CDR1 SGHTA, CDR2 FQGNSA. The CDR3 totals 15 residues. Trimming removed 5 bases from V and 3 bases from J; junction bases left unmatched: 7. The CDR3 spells CASSPTGAINQPQHF. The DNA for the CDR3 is TGTGCCAGCAGCCCAACAGGGGCGATCAATCAGCCCCAGCATTTT.

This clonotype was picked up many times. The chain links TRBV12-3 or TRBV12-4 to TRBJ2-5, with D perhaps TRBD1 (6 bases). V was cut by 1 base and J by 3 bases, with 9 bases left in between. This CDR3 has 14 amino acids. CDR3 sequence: CASSLEQGKETQYF. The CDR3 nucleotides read TGTGCCAGCAGTTTAGAACAGGGAAAAGAGACCCAGTACTTC.

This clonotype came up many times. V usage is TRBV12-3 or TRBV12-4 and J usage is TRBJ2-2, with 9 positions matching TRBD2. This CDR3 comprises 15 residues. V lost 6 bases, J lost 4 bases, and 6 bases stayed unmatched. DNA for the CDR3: TGTGCCAGCAGCCCTAGCGGGGTACTCACCGGGGAGCTGTTTTTT. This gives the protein CASSPSGVLTGELFF.

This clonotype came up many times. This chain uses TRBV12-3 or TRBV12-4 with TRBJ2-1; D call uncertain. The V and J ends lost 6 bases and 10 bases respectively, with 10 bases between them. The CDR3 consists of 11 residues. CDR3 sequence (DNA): TGTGCCAGCAGGCGTGATAAGGAGCAGTTCTTC. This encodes CASRRDKEQFF.

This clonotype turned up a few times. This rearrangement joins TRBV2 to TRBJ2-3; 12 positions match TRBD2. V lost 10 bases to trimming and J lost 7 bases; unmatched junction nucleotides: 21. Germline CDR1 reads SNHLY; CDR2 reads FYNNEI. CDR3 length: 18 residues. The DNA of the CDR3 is TGTGCCAAGGGATGCCGAGGACTAGCGGGACGACTTTGGAATACGCAGTATTTT. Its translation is CAKGCRGLAGRLWNTQYF. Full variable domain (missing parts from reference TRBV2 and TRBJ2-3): EPEVTQTPSHQVTQMGQEVILRCVPISNHLYFYWYRQILGQKVEFLVSFYNNEISEKSEIFDDQFSVERPDGSNFTLKIRSTKLEDSAMYFCAKGCRGLAGRLWNTQYFGPGTRLTVL.

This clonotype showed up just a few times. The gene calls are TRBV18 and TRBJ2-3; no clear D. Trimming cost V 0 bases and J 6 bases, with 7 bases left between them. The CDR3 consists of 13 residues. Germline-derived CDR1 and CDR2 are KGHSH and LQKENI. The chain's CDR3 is CASSPPGSDTQYF. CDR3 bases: TGTGCCAGCTCACCACCCGGTTCGGATACGCAGTATTTT.

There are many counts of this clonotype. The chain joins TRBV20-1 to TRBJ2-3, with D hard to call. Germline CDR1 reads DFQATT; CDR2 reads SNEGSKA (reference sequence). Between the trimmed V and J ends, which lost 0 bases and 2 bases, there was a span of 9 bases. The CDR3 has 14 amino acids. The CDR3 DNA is TGCAGTGCTAGAGATCGTACGGCCACAGATACGCAGTATTTT. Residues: CSARDRTATDTQYF.

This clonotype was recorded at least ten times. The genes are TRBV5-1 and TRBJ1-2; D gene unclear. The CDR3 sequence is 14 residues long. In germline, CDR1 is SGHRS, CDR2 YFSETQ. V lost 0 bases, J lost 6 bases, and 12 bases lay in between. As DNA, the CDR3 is TGCGCCAGCAGCTTGGAAGGAGGAGGGAATGGCTACACCTTC. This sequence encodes CASSLEGGGNGYTF.

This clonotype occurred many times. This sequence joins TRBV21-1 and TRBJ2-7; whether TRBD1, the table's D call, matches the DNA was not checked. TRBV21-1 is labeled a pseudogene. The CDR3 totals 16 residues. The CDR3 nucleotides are TGTGCCAGCAGCAAAGAACGAACAGGGTTACTCTACGAGCAGTACTTC. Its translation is CASSKERTGLLYEQYF.

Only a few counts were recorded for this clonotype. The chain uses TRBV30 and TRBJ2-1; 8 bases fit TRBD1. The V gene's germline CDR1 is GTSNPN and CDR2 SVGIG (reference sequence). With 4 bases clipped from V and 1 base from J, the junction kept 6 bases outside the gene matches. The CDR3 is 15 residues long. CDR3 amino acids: CAWTTWDRSYNEQFF. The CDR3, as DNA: TGTGCCTGGACAACGTGGGACAGGTCCTACAATGAGCAGTTCTTC. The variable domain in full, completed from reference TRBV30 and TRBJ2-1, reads SQTIHQWPATLVQPVGSPLSLECTVEGTSNPNLYWYRQAAGRGLQLLFYSVGIGQISSEVPQNLSASRPQDRQFILSSKKLLLSDSGFYLCAWTTWDRSYNEQFFGPGTRLTVL.

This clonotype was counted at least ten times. The CDR3 loop is CSGSRDTGELFF. The CDR3 region has the DNA TGCAGCGGAAGTCGTGATACCGGGGAGCTGTTTTTT. The chain employs TRBV29-1 and TRBJ2-2; no clear D. V gave up 7 bases and J gave up 5 bases, with 11 bases separating them. CDR3 size: 12 residues. CDR1 is SQVTM and CDR2 is ANQGSEA in the germline V gene.

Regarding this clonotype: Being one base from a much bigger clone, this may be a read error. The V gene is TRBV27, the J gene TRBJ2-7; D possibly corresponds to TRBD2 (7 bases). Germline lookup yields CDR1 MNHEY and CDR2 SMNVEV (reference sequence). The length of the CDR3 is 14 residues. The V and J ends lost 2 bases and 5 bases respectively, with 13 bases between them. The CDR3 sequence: CASSLRGAAHEQYF. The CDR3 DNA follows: TGTGCCAGCAGTTTACGGGGGGCGGCCCACGAGCAGTACTTC.

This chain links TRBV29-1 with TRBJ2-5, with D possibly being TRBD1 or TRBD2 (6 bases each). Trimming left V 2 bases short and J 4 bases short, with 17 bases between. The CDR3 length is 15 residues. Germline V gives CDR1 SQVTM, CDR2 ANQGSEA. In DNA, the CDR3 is TGCAGCGTTGAAATTTGGGGGGCGAGTGCAGAGACCCAGTACTTC. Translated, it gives CSVEIWGASAETQYF. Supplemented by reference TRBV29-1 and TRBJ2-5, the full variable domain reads SAVISQKPSRDICQRGTSLTIQCQVDSQVTMMFWYRQQPGQSLTLIATANQGSEATYESGFVIDKFPISRPNLTFSTLTVSNMSPEDSSIYLCSVEIWGASAETQYFGPGTRLLVL.

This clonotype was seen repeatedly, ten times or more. The CDR3 reads CASSILAGGLGDTQYF. The CDR3 DNA reads as TGTGCCAGCAGTATCCTAGCGGGAGGGCTCGGAGATACGCAGTATTTT. V is TRBV12-3 or TRBV12-4 and J is TRBJ2-3; 12 bases align to TRBD2. V was clipped by 5 bases and J by 5 bases; unmatched bases: 8. The CDR3 extends over 16 amino acids.

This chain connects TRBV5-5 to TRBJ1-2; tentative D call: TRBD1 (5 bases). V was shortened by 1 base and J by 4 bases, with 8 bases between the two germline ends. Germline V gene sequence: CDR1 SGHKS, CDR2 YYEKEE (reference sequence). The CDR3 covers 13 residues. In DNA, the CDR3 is TGTGCCAGCAGCTTGCGACAGCTCTATGGCTACACCTTC. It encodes CASSLRQLYGYTF.